This T cell receptor (beta chain) came from a study of blood T cell repertoires in COVID-19. The germline V gene has CDR1 SNHLY and CDR2 FYNNEI. After removal of 6 bases from V and 6 bases from J, the junction contained 2 bases not matched to a gene. This CDR3 has 13 amino acids. Sequenced by immunoSEQ multiplex PCR; TCRdb stores in-frame clones only, minus some. The sample lists fewer than 150,000 clones, roughly 88% occurring once. This rearrangement joins TRBV2 to TRBJ1-6; TRBD1 matches at 7 bases. The sequenced sample was peripheral blood. This TCR came from a human donor in a cohort sampled during active COVID-19. The CDR3 protein is CASRGQSNSPLHF. The CDR3 coding sequence is TGTGCCAGCAGGGGACAGTCTAATTCACCCCTCCACTTT.